This section outlines one TCR beta chain sequence together with its context. The data were taken from a study of blood T cell repertoires in COVID-19. On the study more broadly: Donors in the United States, Italy and Spain gave samples during acute or convalescent COVID-19. T cells, B-cell-depleted T cells, or PBMCs supplied cDNA or gDNA.

Profiled with immunoSEQ multiplex PCR; TCRdb holds only in-frame clones, not every one. In the table there are 100,000 or so clones, 70% to 90% of which are singletons. Germline loops: CDR1 SGHRS, CDR2 YFSETQ. The CDR3 has 12 amino acids. The V end was cut by 0 bases, the J end by 4 bases, with 4 bases between. The rearrangement uses TRBV5-1 and TRBJ1-1; D is undetermined. The receptor's source is a man aged 50 to 60 with active COVID-19. Sequencing was carried out using peripheral blood. CDR3 amino acids: CASSLVGTEAFF. CDR3 bases: TGCGCCAGCAGCTTGGTCGGCACTGAAGCTTTCTTT.